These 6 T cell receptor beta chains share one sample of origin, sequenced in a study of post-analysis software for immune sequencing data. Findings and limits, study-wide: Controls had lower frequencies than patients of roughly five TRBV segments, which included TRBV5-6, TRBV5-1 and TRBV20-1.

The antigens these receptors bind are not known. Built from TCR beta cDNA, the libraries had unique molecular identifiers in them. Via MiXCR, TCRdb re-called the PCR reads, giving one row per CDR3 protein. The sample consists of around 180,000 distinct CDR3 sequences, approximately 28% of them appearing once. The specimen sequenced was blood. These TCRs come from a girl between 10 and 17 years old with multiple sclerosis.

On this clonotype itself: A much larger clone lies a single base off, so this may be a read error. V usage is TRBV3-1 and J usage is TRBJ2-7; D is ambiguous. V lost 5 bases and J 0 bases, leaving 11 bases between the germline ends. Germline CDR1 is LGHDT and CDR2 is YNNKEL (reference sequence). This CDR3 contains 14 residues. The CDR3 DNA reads TGTGCCAGCAGCGAATTGCCCGCCTCCTACGAGCAGTACTTC. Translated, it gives CASSELPASYEQYF.

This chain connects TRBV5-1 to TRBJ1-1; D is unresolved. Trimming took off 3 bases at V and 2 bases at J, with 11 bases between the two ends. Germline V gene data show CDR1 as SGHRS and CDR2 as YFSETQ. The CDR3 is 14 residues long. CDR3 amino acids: CASSSSGPNTEAFF. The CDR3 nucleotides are TGCGCCAGCAGCTCTAGCGGGCCAAACACTGAAGCTTTCTTT.

CDR3 in DNA: TGTGCCAGCAGCTTCCTAGGGGAGGGGATTGGCATAGATACGCAGTATTTT. It codes for CASSFLGEGIGIDTQYF. J is TRBJ2-3 and V is TRBV7-8; 7 nucleotides line up with TRBD2. Germline V gene sequence: CDR1 SGHVS, CDR2 FQNEAQ. V trimming: 3 bases; J trimming: 5 bases; junction bases outside the gene matches: 14. There are 17 residues in the CDR3.

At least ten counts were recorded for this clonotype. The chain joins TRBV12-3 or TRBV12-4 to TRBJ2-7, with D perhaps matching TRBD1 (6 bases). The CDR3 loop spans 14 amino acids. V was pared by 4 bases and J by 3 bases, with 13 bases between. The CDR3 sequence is CASSSDSTVYEQYF. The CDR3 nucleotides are TGTGCCAGCAGTTCGGACAGTACAGTCTACGAGCAGTACTTC.

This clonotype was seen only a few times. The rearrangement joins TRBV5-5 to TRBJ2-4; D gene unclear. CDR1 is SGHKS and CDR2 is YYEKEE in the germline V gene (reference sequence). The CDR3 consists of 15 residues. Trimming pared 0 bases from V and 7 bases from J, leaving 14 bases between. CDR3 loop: CASSLAGNLGNIQYF. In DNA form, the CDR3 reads TGTGCCAGCAGCTTGGCGGGCAACCTCGGGAACATTCAGTACTTC.

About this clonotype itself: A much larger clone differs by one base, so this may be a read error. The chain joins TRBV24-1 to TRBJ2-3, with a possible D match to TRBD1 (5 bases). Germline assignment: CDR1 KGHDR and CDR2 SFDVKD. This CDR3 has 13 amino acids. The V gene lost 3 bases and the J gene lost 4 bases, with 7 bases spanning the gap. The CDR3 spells CATSDGAADTQYF. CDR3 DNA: TGTGCCACCAGTGATGGGGCAGCAGATACGCAGTATTTT.